This is a list of T cell receptor beta chains from one sample in a study of identical twins. MiXCR, run by TCRdb on the 5' RACE reads, gives a single entry per CDR3 protein. The sample shows 450,000 or so distinct CDR3 sequences, around an eighth of them seen only once. These sequences were also reported in another study, on yellow fever vaccine responses in identical twins.

The sample comprised CD4+ T cells sorted from blood. The receptors stem from a woman between 18 and 29 years old in good health. Both conserved end residues are part of each CDR3. Fields, in order: V gene, J gene, CDR3 protein.

TRBV7-2	TRBJ1-1	CASSLTLSTEAFF
TRBV7-2	TRBJ2-4	CASTLGHIQYF
TRBV3-1	TRBJ2-2	CASSHRTVNTGELFF
TRBV14	TRBJ2-3	CASSQERMFPTDTQYF
TRBV12-3/TRBV12-4	TRBJ2-2	CASSLAGVGELFF
TRBV7-9	TRBJ2-7	CASSYGTYTYEQYF
TRBV11-2	TRBJ2-3	CASSLDAAGVGPDTQYF
TRBV2	TRBJ2-7	CASSSGQGNFHEQYF
TRBV5-1	TRBJ2-3	CASSLGSSGTDTQYF
TRBV12-3/TRBV12-4	TRBJ2-7	CASSFSWPGATSYEQYF
TRBV6-2/TRBV6-3	TRBJ2-1	CASSGLAGGKQFF
TRBV9	TRBJ2-7	CASSVDSGSSYEQYF
TRBV3-1	TRBJ2-7	CASSHSFGGYEQYF
TRBV20-1	TRBJ2-3	CSATGLLGRTDTQYF
TRBV20-1	TRBJ2-1	CSASPGGGTSYNEQFF
TRBV6-5	TRBJ1-4	CASSYSSDSLGKKLFF
TRBV27	TRBJ2-1	CASSFYALRTYNEQFF
TRBV5-1	TRBJ2-2	CASAPLTASSAGELFF
TRBV6-6	TRBJ2-1	CASSYSVNEQFF
TRBV7-2	TRBJ2-5	CASSSMTGARETQYF
TRBV7-2	TRBJ2-3	CASSLTADTSTDTQYF
TRBV10-3	TRBJ2-1	CAISVGSPNEQFF
TRBV13	TRBJ2-5	CASSATSGKETQYF
TRBV30	TRBJ1-2	CAWSVPSSGRLGYGYTF
TRBV28	TRBJ2-3	CATQGVLFDTQYF
TRBV16	TRBJ2-3	CASSQSNADTQYF
TRBV7-3	TRBJ2-2	CASSLNPTPWGNTGELFF
TRBV20-1	TRBJ2-3	CSARDWGLHLGDTQYF
TRBV23-1	TRBJ2-7	CASSQQGTSYEQYF
TRBV10-3	TRBJ2-3	CAGSRDSSGTDTQYF
TRBV14	TRBJ2-1	CASSPPEGNEQFF
TRBV12-3/TRBV12-4	TRBJ1-2	CASGHRAEHGYTF
TRBV20-1	TRBJ2-1	CSASTSGSMHEQFF
TRBV20-1	TRBJ2-7	CSARDAAGPSSYEQYF
TRBV11-2	TRBJ2-3	CASSLTSGGNTQYF
TRBV18	TRBJ2-3	CASSPIDGRLMDTQYF
TRBV5-1	TRBJ1-6	CASSGTTAGWDSPLHF
TRBV25-1	TRBJ2-2	CASRDRGGSGELFF
TRBV5-6	TRBJ2-6	CASSFRPDRAGSGANVLTF
TRBV7-2	TRBJ2-5	CASSFTSTKETQYF
TRBV6-1	TRBJ2-2	CASRSDSLGTGELFF
TRBV12-3/TRBV12-4	TRBJ2-2	CAFKQGNTGELFF
TRBV27	TRBJ2-2	CASSLYRLDRTGELFF
TRBV9	TRBJ1-2	CASSVEALNYGYTF
TRBV4-3	TRBJ1-6	CATSTLDNSPLHF
TRBV7-9	TRBJ2-2	CASSFPTGELFF
TRBV5-5	TRBJ1-5	CASSLQPVNQPQHF
TRBV15	TRBJ2-2	CATSGGSGETGELFF
TRBV3-1	TRBJ1-2	CASSQGDGVRGYTF
TRBV9	TRBJ2-7	CASSVEPTSSYEQYF
TRBV11-2	TRBJ2-7	CASSLALGQEGGRWEQYF
TRBV28	TRBJ1-1	CASSLMGGKAEAFF
TRBV7-9	TRBJ2-6	CASSSRGRASGANVLTF
TRBV5-1	TRBJ2-5	CASSLRGAGGTTETQYF
TRBV12-3/TRBV12-4	TRBJ2-2	CAIQFIIAGELFF
TRBV7-8	TRBJ2-7	CASSLTGSPLEQYF
TRBV7-9	TRBJ2-1	CASSLGGSHNEQFF
TRBV10-3	TRBJ2-2	CASRRPDTTGELFF
TRBV15	TRBJ1-1	CATSRLDPATEAFF